This T cell receptor (beta chain) was obtained from a study of beta chain features in type 1 diabetes. CDR1 and CDR2 from the germline V gene are SGHTA and FQGNSA. V was clipped by 1 base and J by 2 bases, with 12 bases between them. The CDR3 is 15 amino acids. Investigators reverse transcribed all isolated RNA, so they sequenced expressed TCRB transcripts. Profiling relied on immunoSEQ multiplex PCR, and the TCRdb table lists in-frame clones only, not all of them. The data show hundreds of thousands of clones, with 15% seen just once and 0.093% held by the top ten. The source is a man aged 18-30 years in good health. The chain uses TRBV7-2 and TRBJ2-7, with D uncertain. The sample was naive CD4+ T cells from blood. The CDR3 spells CASSLGWQSPYEQYF. In nucleotides, the CDR3 is TGTGCCAGCAGCTTAGGTTGGCAGTCCCCCTACGAGCAGTACTTC.